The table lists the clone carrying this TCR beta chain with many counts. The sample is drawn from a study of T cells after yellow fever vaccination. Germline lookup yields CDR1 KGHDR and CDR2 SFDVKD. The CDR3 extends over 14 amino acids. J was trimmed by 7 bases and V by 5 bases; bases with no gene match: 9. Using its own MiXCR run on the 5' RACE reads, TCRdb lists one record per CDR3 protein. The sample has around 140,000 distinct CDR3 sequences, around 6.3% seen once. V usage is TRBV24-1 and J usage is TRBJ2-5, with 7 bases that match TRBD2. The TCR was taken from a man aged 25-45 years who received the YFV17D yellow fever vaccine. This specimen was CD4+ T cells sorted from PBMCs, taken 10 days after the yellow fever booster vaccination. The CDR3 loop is CATSARGGVGTQYF. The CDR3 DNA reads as TGTGCCACCAGTGCCCGGGGAGGGGTCGGGACCCAGTACTTC.